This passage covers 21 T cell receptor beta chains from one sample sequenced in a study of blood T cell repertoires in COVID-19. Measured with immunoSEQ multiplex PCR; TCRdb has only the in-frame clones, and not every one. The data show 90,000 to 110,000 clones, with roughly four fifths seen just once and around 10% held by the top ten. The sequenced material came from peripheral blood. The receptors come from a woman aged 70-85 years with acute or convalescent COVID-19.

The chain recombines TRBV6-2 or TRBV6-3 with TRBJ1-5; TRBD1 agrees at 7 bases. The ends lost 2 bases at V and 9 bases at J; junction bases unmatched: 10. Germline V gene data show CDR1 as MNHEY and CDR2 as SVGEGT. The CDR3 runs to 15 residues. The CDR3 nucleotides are TGTGCCAGCAGTTACGTGGGACAGCCCCAGAGGCCCCAGCATTTT. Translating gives CASSYVGQPQRPQHF.

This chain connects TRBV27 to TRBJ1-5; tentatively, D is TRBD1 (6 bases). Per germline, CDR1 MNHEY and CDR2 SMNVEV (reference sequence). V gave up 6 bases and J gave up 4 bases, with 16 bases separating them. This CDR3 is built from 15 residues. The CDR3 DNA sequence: TGTGCCAGCAGCCCCCAGACAGGTTTGAATCAGCCCCAGCATTTT. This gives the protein CASSPQTGLNQPQHF.

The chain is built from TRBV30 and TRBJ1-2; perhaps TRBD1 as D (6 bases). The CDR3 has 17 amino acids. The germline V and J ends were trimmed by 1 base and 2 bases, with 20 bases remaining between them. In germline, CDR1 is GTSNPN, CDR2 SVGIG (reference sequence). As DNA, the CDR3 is TGTGCCTGGAGTGCCAAAGGGGACACCTACCGCAACTATGGCTACACCTTC. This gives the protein CAWSAKGDTYRNYGYTF.

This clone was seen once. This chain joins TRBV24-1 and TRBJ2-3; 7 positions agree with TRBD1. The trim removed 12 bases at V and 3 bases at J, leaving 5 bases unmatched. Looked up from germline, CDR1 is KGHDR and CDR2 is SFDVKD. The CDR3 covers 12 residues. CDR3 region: CAVRDSTDTQYF. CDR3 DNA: TGTGCCGTCCGGGACAGTACAGATACGCAGTATTTT.

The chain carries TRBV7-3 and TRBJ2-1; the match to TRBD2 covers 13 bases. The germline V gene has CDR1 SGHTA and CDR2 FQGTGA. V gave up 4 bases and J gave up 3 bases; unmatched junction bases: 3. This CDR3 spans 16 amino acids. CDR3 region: CASSSRTSGGYNEQFF. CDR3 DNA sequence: TGTGCCAGCAGCTCACGGACTAGCGGGGGCTACAATGAGCAGTTCTTC.

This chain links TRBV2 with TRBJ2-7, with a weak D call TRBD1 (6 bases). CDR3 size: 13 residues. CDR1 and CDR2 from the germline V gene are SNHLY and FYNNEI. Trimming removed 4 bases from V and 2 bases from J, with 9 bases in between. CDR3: CASSGQVPYEQYF. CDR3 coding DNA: TGTGCCAGCAGTGGACAGGTCCCCTACGAGCAGTACTTC.

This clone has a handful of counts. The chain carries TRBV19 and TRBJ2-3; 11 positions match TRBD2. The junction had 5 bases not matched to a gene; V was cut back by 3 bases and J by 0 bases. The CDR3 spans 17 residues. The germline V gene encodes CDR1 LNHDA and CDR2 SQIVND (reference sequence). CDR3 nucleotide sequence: TGTGCCAGTAGTATTTTGACTAGCGGGACTAGCACAGATACGCAGTATTTT. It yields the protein CASSILTSGTSTDTQYF.

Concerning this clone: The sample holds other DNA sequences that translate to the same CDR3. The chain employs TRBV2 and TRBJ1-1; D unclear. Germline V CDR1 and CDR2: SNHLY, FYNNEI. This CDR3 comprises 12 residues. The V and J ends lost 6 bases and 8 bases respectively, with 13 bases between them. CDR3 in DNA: TGTGCCAGCAGGCCAGGATCGACCGAAGCTTTCTTT. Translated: CASRPGSTEAFF.

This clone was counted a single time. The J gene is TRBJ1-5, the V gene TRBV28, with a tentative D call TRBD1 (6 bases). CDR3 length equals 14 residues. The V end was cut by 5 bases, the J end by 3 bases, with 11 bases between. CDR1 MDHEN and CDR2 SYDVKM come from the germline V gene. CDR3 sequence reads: CASSQDSSNQPQHF. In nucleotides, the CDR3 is TGTGCCAGCAGTCAGGACAGCTCCAATCAGCCCCAGCATTTT.

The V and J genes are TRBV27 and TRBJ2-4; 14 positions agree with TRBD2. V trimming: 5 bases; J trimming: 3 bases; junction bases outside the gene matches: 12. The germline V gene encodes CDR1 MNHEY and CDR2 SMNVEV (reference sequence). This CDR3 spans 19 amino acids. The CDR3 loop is CASSPRGTSGSWGKNIQYF. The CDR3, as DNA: TGTGCCAGCAGTCCACGAGGGACTAGCGGGAGTTGGGGCAAAAACATTCAGTACTTC.

The CDR3 sequence: CASSVGEGSNEKLFF. For the CDR3, the DNA is TGTGCCAGCAGCGTAGGGGAGGGGTCTAATGAAAAACTGTTTTTT. V gene TRBV9 combines with J gene TRBJ1-4, with D perhaps matching TRBD1 (5 bases). The CDR3 loop spans 15 amino acids. Per germline, CDR1 SGDLS and CDR2 YYNGEE. V was shortened by 0 bases and J by 3 bases, with 9 bases between the two germline ends.

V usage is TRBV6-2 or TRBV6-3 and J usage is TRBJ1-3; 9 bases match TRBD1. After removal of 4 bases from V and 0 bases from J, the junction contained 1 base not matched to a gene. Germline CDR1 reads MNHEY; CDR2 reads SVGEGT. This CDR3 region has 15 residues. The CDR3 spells CASSWDRDSGNTIYF. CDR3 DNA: TGTGCCAGCAGTTGGGACAGGGACTCTGGAAACACCATATATTTT.

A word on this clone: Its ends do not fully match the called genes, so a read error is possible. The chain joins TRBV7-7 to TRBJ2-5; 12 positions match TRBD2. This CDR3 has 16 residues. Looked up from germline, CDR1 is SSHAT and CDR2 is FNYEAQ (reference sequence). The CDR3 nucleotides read TGTGCTAGCAGCTTACACCTAGCGGGAGGGCCGGAGACCCAGTACTTC. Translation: CASSLHLAGGPETQYF.

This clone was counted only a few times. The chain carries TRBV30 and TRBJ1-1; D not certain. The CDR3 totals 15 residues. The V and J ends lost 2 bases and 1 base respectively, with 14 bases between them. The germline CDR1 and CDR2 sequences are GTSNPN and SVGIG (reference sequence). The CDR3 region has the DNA TGTGCCTGGAGTCTTCCGTCCCCTTCGAACACTGAAGCTTTCTTT. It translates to CAWSLPSPSNTEAFF.

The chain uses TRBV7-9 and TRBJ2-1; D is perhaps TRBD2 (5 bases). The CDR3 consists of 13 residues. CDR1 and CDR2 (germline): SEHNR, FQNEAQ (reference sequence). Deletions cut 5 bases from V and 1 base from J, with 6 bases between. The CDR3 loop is CASSPGSYNEQFF. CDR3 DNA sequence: TGTGCCAGCAGCCCGGGATCCTACAATGAGCAGTTCTTC.

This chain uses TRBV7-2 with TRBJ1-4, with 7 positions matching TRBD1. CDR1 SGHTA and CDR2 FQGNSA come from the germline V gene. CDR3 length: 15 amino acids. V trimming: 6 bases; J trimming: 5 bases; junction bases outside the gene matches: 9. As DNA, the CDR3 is TGTGCCAGCAGTGAGACGGGACAGAGAAATGAAAAACTGTTTTTT. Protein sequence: CASSETGQRNEKLFF.

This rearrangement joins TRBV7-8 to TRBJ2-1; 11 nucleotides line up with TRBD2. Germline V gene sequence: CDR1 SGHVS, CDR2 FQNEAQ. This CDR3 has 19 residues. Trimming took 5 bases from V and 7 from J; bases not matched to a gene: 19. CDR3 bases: TGTGCCAGCAGCCCCCGACCGTTAGCGGGGGGGCCTATCGGGAATGAGCAGTTCTTC. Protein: CASSPRPLAGGPIGNEQFF. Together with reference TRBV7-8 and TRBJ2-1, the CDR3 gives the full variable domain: GAGVSQSPRYKVAKRGQDVALRCDPISGHVSLFWYQQALGQGPEFLTYFQNEAQLDKSGLPSDRFFAERPEGSVSTLKIQRTQQEDSAVYLCASSPRPLAGGPIGNEQFFGPGTRLTVL.

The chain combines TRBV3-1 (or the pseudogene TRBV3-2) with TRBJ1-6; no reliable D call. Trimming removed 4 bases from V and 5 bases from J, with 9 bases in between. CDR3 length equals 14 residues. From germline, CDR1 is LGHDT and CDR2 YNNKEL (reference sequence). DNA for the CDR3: TGTGCCAGCAGCCGTACCGGGAATAATTCACCCCTCCACTTT. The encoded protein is CASSRTGNNSPLHF.

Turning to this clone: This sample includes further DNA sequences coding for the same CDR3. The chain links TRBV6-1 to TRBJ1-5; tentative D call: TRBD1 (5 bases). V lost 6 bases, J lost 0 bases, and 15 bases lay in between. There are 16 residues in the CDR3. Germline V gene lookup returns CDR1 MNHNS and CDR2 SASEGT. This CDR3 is CASSELGHPSNQPQHF. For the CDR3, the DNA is TGTGCCAGCAGCGAATTGGGGCACCCTAGCAATCAGCCCCAGCATTTT.

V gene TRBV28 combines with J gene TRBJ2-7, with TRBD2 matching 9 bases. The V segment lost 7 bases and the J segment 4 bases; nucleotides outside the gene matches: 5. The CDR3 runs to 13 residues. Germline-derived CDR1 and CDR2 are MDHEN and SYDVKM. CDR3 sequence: CASTPSGIYEQYF. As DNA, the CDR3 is TGTGCCAGCACCCCTAGCGGGATATACGAGCAGTACTTC.

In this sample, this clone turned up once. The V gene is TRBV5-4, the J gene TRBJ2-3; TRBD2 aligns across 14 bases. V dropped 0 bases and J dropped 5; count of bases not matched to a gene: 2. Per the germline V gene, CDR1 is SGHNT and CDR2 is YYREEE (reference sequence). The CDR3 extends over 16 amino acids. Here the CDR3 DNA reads TGTGCCAGCAGCTTGGGGGGACTAGCGGGAGTAGATACGCAGTATTTT. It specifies CASSLGGLAGVDTQYF.